These 9 T cell receptor beta chains were all obtained from the same sample, sequenced in a study of T cell repertoires in cytomegalovirus infection. The antigens for these receptors are not known. Each CDR3 protein is one row after TCRdb ran MiXCR on the reads. This sample has some 940,000 distinct CDR3 sequences, with 31% found just once. The sample consisted of cultured CD8+ T cells from PBMCs, taken from culture after CMV antigen stimulation. These TCRs come from a human donor in good health (CMV status not recorded). Some clones in this sample may be carry-over from other donors' samples.

The chain recombines TRBV6-5 with TRBJ1-5; no firm D call. Trimming removed 2 bases from V and 9 bases from J, with 8 bases in between. CDR3 length equals 12 residues. Germline values: CDR1 MNHEY, CDR2 SVGAGI. CDR3 amino acids: CASSYLGGPQHF. Written as DNA, the CDR3 is TGTGCCAGCAGTTACCTAGGAGGGCCCCAGCATTTT.

This chain joins TRBV12-3 or TRBV12-4 and TRBJ1-1; TRBD1 matches at 8 bases. The J segment lost 11 bases and the V segment lost 6 bases, leaving 14 bases of the junction unmatched. CDR3 size: 14 residues. Written as DNA, the CDR3 is TGTGCCAGCAGCCCAGAAATCGACAGGGGCGAGGCTTTCTTT. This sequence encodes CASSPEIDRGEAFF.

The rearrangement uses TRBV7-9 and TRBJ2-1, with TRBD1 matching over 11 bases. Germline CDR1 reads SEHNR; CDR2 reads FQNEAQ (reference sequence). After removal of 6 bases from V and 7 bases from J, the junction contained 11 bases not matched to a gene. The CDR3 consists of 16 residues. The CDR3 DNA follows: TGTGCCAGCAGTTTACCGGGACAGGGGGATCTAAATGAGCAGTTCTTC. Its protein product is CASSLPGQGDLNEQFF.

This clonotype was detected a few times. The rearrangement links TRBV12-3 or TRBV12-4 to TRBJ2-1; 11 bases fit TRBD2. CDR3 length: 14 amino acids. The V segment lost 7 bases and the J segment 5 bases; nucleotides outside the gene matches: 4. DNA for the CDR3: TGTGCCAGCAACATAGCGGGGGGGGACAATGAGCAGTTCTTC. As protein: CASNIAGGDNEQFF.

The chain employs TRBV7-9 and TRBJ2-3; TRBD2 agrees at 9 bases. The V gene end was trimmed by 7 bases and the J gene end by 6 bases; junction bases not matched to a gene: 11. Germline CDR1 is SEHNR and CDR2 is FQNEAQ (reference sequence). CDR3 length equals 15 residues. The CDR3 DNA is TGTGCCAGCACCCTCCCAGGGCTAGCGGGGGATACGCAGTATTTT. As protein: CASTLPGLAGDTQYF. Variable domain in full (rest from reference TRBV7-9 and TRBJ2-3): DTGVSQNPRHKITKRGQNVTFRCDPISEHNRLYWYRQTLGQGPEFLTYFQNEAQLEKSRLLSDRFSAERPKGSFSTLEIQRTEQGDSAMYLCASTLPGLAGDTQYFGPGTRLTVL.

This sequence joins TRBV6-2 or TRBV6-3 and TRBJ2-1; D is perhaps TRBD1 (7 bases). This CDR3 region has 14 residues. V lost 7 bases and J 9 bases, leaving 19 bases between the germline ends. The germline V gene has CDR1 MNHEY and CDR2 SVGEGT. The CDR3 spells CASTPGRGESEQFF. DNA of the CDR3: TGTGCCAGCACCCCGGGCAGGGGGGAGAGTGAGCAGTTCTTC.

The V call is TRBV12-3 or TRBV12-4, the J call TRBJ2-7; D not resolved. The CDR3 spans 14 residues. Between the trimmed V and J ends, which lost 2 bases and 4 bases, there was a span of 12 bases. CDR3 nucleotides: TGTGCCAGCAGTTTAAGGCAGTTGAAGTACGAGCAGTACTTC. As protein: CASSLRQLKYEQYF.

This chain links TRBV7-6 with TRBJ1-2; 8 bases fit TRBD1. V trimming: 5 bases; J trimming: 3 bases; junction bases outside the gene matches: 11. This CDR3 spans 16 amino acids. Germline assignment: CDR1 SGHVS and CDR2 FNYEAQ. The CDR3 nucleotides read TGTGCCAGCAGCCTAGGACCAGGGGGCGTCGACTATGGCTACACCTTC. This codes for CASSLGPGGVDYGYTF.

This clonotype was seen more than once but under ten times. The V call is TRBV6-1, the J call TRBJ2-1, with D possibly being TRBD1 (6 bases). Germline loops: CDR1 MNHNS, CDR2 SASEGT. This CDR3 contains 12 residues. The V end lost 11 bases, the J end lost 4 bases, and 12 bases lay between the germline ends. The DNA for the CDR3 is TGTGCCTTAGGACAGATTTACAATGAGCAGTTCTTC. Residues: CALGQIYNEQFF.